These 30 T cell receptor beta chains came from one sample sequenced in a study of blood T cell repertoires in COVID-19. Clones were read by immunoSEQ multiplex PCR, and TCRdb kept only the in-frame ones, dropping some. Of roughly 230,000 clones detected, around 83% appear once; the ten largest clones hold just over 8.5%. Sequencing input: peripheral blood. The source of these receptors is a middle-aged man with active or convalescent COVID-19.

V is TRBV19 and J is TRBJ2-5; 7 bases line up with TRBD1. CDR3 length equals 14 residues. Germline CDR1 reads LNHDA; CDR2 reads SQIVND (reference sequence). After removal of 3 bases from V and 2 bases from J, the junction contained 3 bases not matched to a gene. The DNA of the CDR3 is TGTGCCAGTAGTATCGGGACAGCGCAAGAGACCCAGTACTTC. It codes for CASSIGTAQETQYF.

The chain employs TRBV25-1 and TRBJ1-3, with D unresolved. Looked up from germline, CDR1 is MGHDK and CDR2 is SYGVNS. Trimming took 4 bases from V and 2 from J, leaving 6 bases between them. The length of the CDR3 is 13 residues. The CDR3 region is CASSVSPGNTIYF. The CDR3 nucleotides read TGTGCCAGCAGTGTATCCCCTGGAAACACCATATATTTT.

The V call is TRBV11-3, the J call TRBJ1-6; D possibly corresponds to TRBD1 (6 bases). V was clipped by 1 base and J by 3 bases, with 7 bases between them. The CDR3 totals 15 residues. CDR1 and CDR2 from the germline V gene are SGHNT and YENEEA. CDR3 sequence reads: CASSLVDSYNSPLHF. The CDR3 DNA is TGTGCCAGCAGCTTAGTGGACAGCTATAATTCACCCCTCCACTTT.

The chain joins TRBV7-9 to TRBJ2-7; 7 positions match TRBD1. Per the germline V gene, CDR1 is SEHNR and CDR2 is FQNEAQ (reference sequence). The V segment lost 5 bases and the J segment 3 bases; nucleotides outside the gene matches: 7. This CDR3 is built from 14 residues. CDR3 in DNA: TGTGCCAGCAGCGTACAGGGGAAGGTCTACGAGCAGTACTTC. It encodes CASSVQGKVYEQYF.

The chain carries TRBV18 and TRBJ1-1; possible D gene TRBD1, 5 bases. The ends were cut back, 0 bases at V and 0 bases at J, with 11 bases in the middle. The germline CDR1 and CDR2 sequences are KGHSH and LQKENI. CDR3 size: 16 residues. The CDR3 nucleotides read TGTGCCAGCTCACCACCTCTCACAGGCGTGAACACTGAAGCTTTCTTT. It specifies CASSPPLTGVNTEAFF.

A remark on this clone: The junction and the germline gene differ at one end; a read error may be behind it. The chain has TRBV7-9 and TRBJ2-3, with D perhaps matching TRBD2 (6 bases). The CDR3 is 11 amino acids. Per germline, CDR1 SEHNR and CDR2 FQNEAQ (reference sequence). DNA of the CDR3: TGTGCCAGCAGTGACGGGACTTCCTGGCATTTT. As protein: CASSDGTSWHF.

The chain combines TRBV11-3 with TRBJ2-2; TRBD2 is a possible D gene (6 bases). CDR3 length: 17 amino acids. The V end was cut by 3 bases, the J end by 3 bases, with 17 bases between. Germline V CDR1 and CDR2: SGHNT, YENEEA. Here the CDR3 DNA reads TGTGCCAGCAGCTTGGAGGGGACCAATCCCCACACCGGGGAGCTGTTTTTT. This translates into CASSLEGTNPHTGELFF.

The chain couples TRBV19 to TRBJ1-4; TRBD1 is a possible D gene (6 bases). V was shortened by 5 bases and J by 6 bases, with 16 bases between the two germline ends. The CDR3 spans 15 residues. CDR1 is LNHDA, CDR2 SQIVND, per germline (reference sequence). The DNA of the CDR3 is TGTGCCAGTAGTCATCCGAAGAAGGGGGATGAAAAACTGTTTTTT. This gives the protein CASSHPKKGDEKLFF. Filled out from reference TRBV19 and TRBJ1-4, the complete variable domain reads DGGITQSPKYLFRKEGQNVTLSCEQNLNHDAMYWYRQDPGQGLRLIYYSQIVNDFQKGDIAEGYSVSREKKESFPLTVTSAQKNPTAFYLCASSHPKKGDEKLFFGSGTQLSVL.

The chain joins TRBV4-1 to TRBJ1-5, with a tentative D call TRBD1 (5 bases). Germline V gene data show CDR1 as MGHRA and CDR2 as YSYEKL. The CDR3 covers 17 residues. The germline V and J ends were trimmed by 0 bases and 0 bases, with 12 bases remaining between them. The CDR3 region is CASSQDGGAYSNQPQHF. The CDR3 DNA sequence: TGCGCCAGCAGCCAAGATGGAGGGGCCTATAGCAATCAGCCCCAGCATTTT.

V is TRBV14 and J is TRBJ2-7, with TRBD1 matching 7 bases. Losses at the gene ends were 6 bases for V and 5 bases for J; bases not matched to a gene: 7. The CDR3 has 13 amino acids. CDR1 and CDR2 (germline): SGHDN, FVKESK. The CDR3 sequence: CASRRQGVDEQYF. The CDR3 DNA reads as TGTGCCAGCAGAAGGCAGGGGGTGGACGAGCAGTACTTC.

The chain is built from TRBV5-1 and TRBJ2-2; 7 bases fit TRBD1. This CDR3 has 15 amino acids. The V gene end was trimmed by 4 bases and the J gene end by 1 base; junction bases not matched to a gene: 4. The germline gives CDR1 SGHRS, CDR2 YFSETQ. CDR3 coding DNA: TGCGCCAGCAGCCAAACAGGGGAGAACACCGGGGAGCTGTTTTTT. Translated, it gives CASSQTGENTGELFF.

The V and J genes are TRBV4-1 and TRBJ1-4; the D gene is possibly TRBD1 (6 bases). CDR3 size: 15 residues. The germline gives CDR1 MGHRA, CDR2 YSYEKL. Trimming took off 0 bases at V and 3 bases at J, with 8 bases between the two ends. The CDR3 region is CASSQDYRANEKLFF. CDR3 bases: TGCGCCAGCAGCCAAGATTACAGGGCTAATGAAAAACTGTTTTTT.

The chain uses TRBV9 and TRBJ2-3; D unresolved. V lost 0 bases and J lost 0, with 11 bases in between. The CDR3 contains 16 residues. Germline V lookup: CDR1 SGDLS, CDR2 YYNGEE. The CDR3 reads CASSVATLRSTDTQYF. The DNA of the CDR3 is TGTGCCAGCAGCGTAGCTACTTTGCGAAGCACAGATACGCAGTATTTT.

This sequence joins TRBV7-5 and TRBJ2-4; the D call in the table, TRBD1, was not verified against the DNA. TRBV7-5 is noted as a pseudogene. The CDR3 spans 11 residues. This CDR3 reads CARSEWASQYF. DNA for the CDR3: TGTGCCAGAAGCGAGTGGGCCAGTCAGTACTTC.

The gene calls are TRBV6-6 and TRBJ1-2; TRBD1 agrees at 9 bases. V shed 1 base and J 7 bases; nucleotides not matched to a gene: 7. This CDR3 has 15 amino acids. Germline lookup yields CDR1 MNHNY and CDR2 SVGAGI (reference sequence). The CDR3 sequence: CASSYLGQGISGYTF. For the CDR3, the DNA is TGTGCCAGCAGTTACTTGGGACAGGGAATCAGTGGCTACACCTTC.

The J gene is TRBJ1-1, the V gene TRBV11-2; 9 positions agree with TRBD1. Unmatched junction bases numbered 4, after V lost 7 bases and J lost 4 bases. CDR3 length: 13 residues. Germline lookup yields CDR1 SGHAT and CDR2 FQNNGV. CDR3 DNA: TGTGCCAGCACAGTGACAGGGGGCACTGAAGCTTTCTTT. It codes for CASTVTGGTEAFF.

The chain couples TRBV5-1 to TRBJ1-1, with unresolved D. The CDR3 is 14 amino acids. Between the trimmed V and J ends, which lost 4 bases and 3 bases, there was a span of 13 bases. Germline V gene lookup returns CDR1 SGHRS and CDR2 YFSETQ. The CDR3 protein is CASSTERPDTEAFF. In DNA, the CDR3 is TGCGCCAGCAGCACGGAGAGGCCAGACACTGAAGCTTTCTTT.

The genes are TRBV5-4 and TRBJ1-3, with D possibly TRBD1 on 5 matching bases. This CDR3 is 15 amino acids long. CDR1 is SGHNT and CDR2 is YYREEE in the germline V gene (reference sequence). Trimming pared 3 bases from V and 0 bases from J, leaving 10 bases between. The CDR3 spells CASSSQEASGNTIYF. CDR3 DNA: TGTGCCAGCAGCTCACAGGAAGCCTCTGGAAACACCATATATTTT.

This chain connects TRBV6-2 or TRBV6-3 to TRBJ1-2; D call uncertain. Trimming removed 5 bases from V and 6 bases from J, with 19 bases in between. Germline-derived CDR1 and CDR2 are MNHEY and SVGEGT. This CDR3 spans 15 amino acids. The CDR3 nucleotides are TGTGCCAGCAGTACCCCCGGGGAAGTGTGGAATGGCTACACCTTC. This sequence encodes CASSTPGEVWNGYTF.

The table lists this clone with a few counts. The V and J genes are TRBV5-4 and TRBJ1-4; a weak D match, TRBD1 (5 bases). The ends were cut back, 0 bases at V and 11 bases at J, with 14 bases in the middle. The germline CDR1 and CDR2 sequences are SGHNT and YYREEE (reference sequence). The CDR3 runs 14 residues. CDR3 sequence (DNA): TGTGCCAGCAGCTTGGAGGGGCCGGGAGGCAAACTGTTTTTT. The encoded protein is CASSLEGPGGKLFF.

DNA for the CDR3: TGTGCCACCAGTCCGGGGAGCTATGGCTACACCTTC. This gives the protein CATSPGSYGYTF. J is TRBJ1-2 and V is TRBV24-1; no reliable D call. The CDR3 consists of 12 residues. V lost 6 bases and J lost 4, with 8 bases in between. Germline CDR1 reads KGHDR; CDR2 reads SFDVKD.

The chain recombines TRBV4-3 with TRBJ2-3; unclear D gene. Germline V gene lookup returns CDR1 LGHNA and CDR2 YSLEER. With 0 bases removed from V and 4 bases from J, the gap between germline ends came to 11 bases. The CDR3 has 15 residues. The CDR3 loop is CASSQDAGDSDTQYF. As DNA, the CDR3 is TGCGCCAGCAGCCAAGATGCCGGAGATTCAGATACGCAGTATTTT.

This chain links TRBV5-4 with TRBJ2-7, with 7 nucleotides matching TRBD1. Unmatched junction bases numbered 7, after V lost 0 bases and J lost 1 base. The CDR3 is made up of 16 amino acids. Germline-derived CDR1 and CDR2 are SGHNT and YYREEE (reference sequence). CDR3 DNA: TGTGCCAGCAGCTTGGTTGTCGGCAGGGGGTCCTACGAGCAGTACTTC. Protein: CASSLVVGRGSYEQYF.

This clone was counted between two and nine times. The rearrangement joins TRBV3-1 (or the pseudogene TRBV3-2) to TRBJ2-7, with 11 bases aligning to TRBD2. There are 14 residues in the CDR3. Germline lookup yields CDR1 LGHDT and CDR2 YNNKEL (reference sequence). The V segment lost 8 bases and the J segment 3 bases; nucleotides outside the gene matches: 6. CDR3 DNA: TGTGCCAGCGGAGCCGGGACTAGCGGCTACGAGCAGTACTTC. Translation gives CASGAGTSGYEQYF.

This chain links TRBV19 with TRBJ1-1; D is perhaps TRBD1 (5 bases). Germline CDR1 LNHDA, CDR2 SQIVND (reference sequence). This CDR3 has 13 amino acids. The germline V and J ends were trimmed by 5 bases and 5 bases, with 12 bases remaining between them. CDR3 nucleotide sequence: TGTGCCAGTAGTGAGGGGCGGGAGACTGAAGCTTTCTTT. This translates into CASSEGRETEAFF.

This chain joins TRBV9 and TRBJ1-2; D is ambiguous. V was pared by 0 bases and J by 0 bases, with 9 bases between. CDR1 is SGDLS, CDR2 YYNGEE, per germline. The CDR3 is 15 residues long. The CDR3 bases are TGTGCCAGCAGCGTAGAAGGCCGGGCTAACTATGGCTACACCTTC. Translating gives CASSVEGRANYGYTF.

The chain uses TRBV18 and TRBJ2-5; D unclear. CDR1 and CDR2 (germline): KGHSH, LQKENI. The CDR3 covers 13 residues. Deletions cut 0 bases from V and 3 bases from J, with 5 bases between. Here the CDR3 reads CASSPPAEETQYF. CDR3 bases: TGTGCCAGCTCACCACCTGCAGAAGAGACCCAGTACTTC. The variable domain in full, completed from reference TRBV18 and TRBJ2-5, reads NAGVMQNPRHLVRRRGQEARLRCSPMKGHSHVYWYRQLPEEGLKFMVYLQKENIIDESGMPKERFSAEFPKEGPSILRIQQVVRGDSAAYFCASSPPAEETQYFGPGTRLLVL.

The chain combines TRBV19 with TRBJ1-5, with D tentatively TRBD1 (5 bases). The CDR3 runs 18 residues. The V gene lost 9 bases and the J gene lost 1 base, with 25 bases spanning the gap. The germline CDR1 and CDR2 sequences are LNHDA and SQIVND (reference sequence). CDR3 coding DNA: TGTGCCAGCCTTACCAAGGGACCGTTTGGGGGGAGCAATCAGCCCCAGCATTTT. Amino acids: CASLTKGPFGGSNQPQHF.

The chain has TRBV5-1 and TRBJ2-1; TRBD1 is a possible D gene (6 bases). Trimming pared 3 bases from V and 4 bases from J, leaving 14 bases between. This CDR3 comprises 15 residues. Germline lookup yields CDR1 SGHRS and CDR2 YFSETQ. CDR3 DNA: TGCGCCAGCAGCTCAACAGGGACGTTTTACAATGAGCAGTTCTTC. This sequence encodes CASSSTGTFYNEQFF.

This chain connects TRBV6-1 to TRBJ2-1; D perhaps matches TRBD2 (6 bases). V lost 6 bases to trimming and J lost 5 bases, with 17 bases between them. The CDR3 runs to 15 residues. Germline CDR1 is MNHNS and CDR2 is SASEGT. The CDR3 protein is CASRLTRDSNNEQFF. Here the CDR3 DNA reads TGTGCCAGCAGGCTAACACGGGACTCAAACAATGAGCAGTTCTTC.